These T cell receptor beta chains were read from a single sample in a study of molecular identifiers for immune sequencing clone quantification. Each CDR3 protein gets one entry after TCRdb re-called the PCR reads with MiXCR. The data show 400,000 to 600,000 distinct CDR3 sequences, about 20% seen once. Sequencing was performed on naive CD8+ T cells from blood, with Jurkat cell RNA spiked in. These receptors originate from a human donor in good health. Some libraries in this study had Jurkat cell RNA spiked in. Each CDR3 is given with its conserved first and last residue. D genes are given only for firm matches. Size is stated for part of the rows, as once, few or many counts, or as a class when the clone is expanded.

clone size,D gene,V gene,J gene,CDR3 length,CDR3 protein,CDR3 DNA
few,TRBD2,TRBV28,TRBJ2-3,16,CASSLGSGTPTDTQYF,TGTGCCAGCAGTTTGGGTAGCGGGACCCCCACAGATACGCAGTATTTT
many,NA,TRBV7-2,TRBJ2-1,12,CASSLLVPEQFF,TGTGCCAGCAGCCTACTCGTTCCGGAGCAGTTCTTC
NA,NA,TRBV30,TRBJ1-6,15,CAWSGESSYNSPLHF,TGTGCCTGGAGCGGGGAGAGCTCCTATAATTCACCCCTCCACTTT
NA,NA,TRBV19,TRBJ2-3,16,CASSIWEEGAGDTQYF,TGTGCCAGTAGTATTTGGGAGGAGGGGGCGGGAGATACGCAGTATTTT
many,NA,TRBV7-2,TRBJ2-3,14,CASSQLTSTDTQYF,TGTGCCAGCAGCCAACTGACTAGCACAGATACGCAGTATTTT
NA,NA,TRBV4-1,TRBJ1-1,14,CASSQGIQVYEAFF,TGCGCCAGCAGCCAAGGGATACAAGTATATGAAGCTTTCTTT
NA,TRBD2,TRBV3-1,TRBJ2-7,18,CASSPSGTSGGHSYEQYF,TGTGCCAGCAGCCCCTCCGGGACTAGCGGGGGCCACTCCTACGAGCAGTACTTC
few,NA,TRBV13,TRBJ2-6,15,CASSLPGAGANVLTF,TGTGCCAGCAGCTTACCAGGGGCTGGGGCCAACGTCCTGACTTTC
many,TRBD2,TRBV28,TRBJ2-3,18,CASSAPQSGTRVTDTQYF,TGTGCCAGCAGTGCCCCACAATCCGGGACTAGGGTCACAGATACGCAGTATTTT
many,NA,TRBV7-2,TRBJ2-1,17,CASSLYPGAVAYEEQFF,TGTGCCAGCAGCTTATACCCCGGGGCTGTGGCCTACGAGGAGCAGTTCTTC
NA,TRBD2,TRBV28,TRBJ2-7,16,CASSLLTSGSVYEQYF,TGTGCCAGCAGTTTGTTGACTAGCGGGAGTGTTTACGAGCAGTACTTC
NA,NA,TRBV30,TRBJ2-3,13,CAWSGGGTDTQYF,TGTGCCTGGAGTGGGGGTGGCACAGATACGCAGTATTTT
few,NA,TRBV9,TRBJ1-2,16,CASSVEFGHDNYGYTF,TGTGCCAGCAGCGTAGAGTTCGGACACGACAACTATGGCTACACCTTC
many,NA,TRBV10-2,TRBJ2-3,13,CASSESTHYTQYF,TGCGCCAGCAGTGAGTCGACGCATTATACGCAGTATTTT
NA,NA,TRBV27,TRBJ1-4,16,CASSLTVGQQNEKLFF,TGTGCCAGCAGTTTAACTGTCGGACAGCAAAATGAAAAACTGTTTTTT
few,NA,TRBV27,TRBJ1-2,14,CASSLRGENYGYTF,TGTGCCAGCAGTTTGCGGGGAGAAAACTATGGCTACACCTTC
many,NA,TRBV7-6,TRBJ2-7,15,CASSPRLDSYEEQYF,TGTGCCAGCAGCCCAAGACTGGACAGCTACGAGGAGCAGTACTTC
few,NA,TRBV14,TRBJ1-2,13,CASSQAGEAGYTF,TGTGCCAGCAGCCAGGCAGGGGAGGCCGGCTACACCTTC
NA,NA,TRBV11-2,TRBJ2-1,19,CASSLSARGGALPYNEQFF,TGTGCCAGCAGCTTAAGCGCCAGGGGAGGCGCCTTACCCTACAATGAGCAGTTCTTC
few,NA,TRBV30,TRBJ1-5,15,CAWSVPAGLNQPQHF,TGTGCCTGGAGTGTACCGGCGGGACTCAATCAGCCCCAGCATTTT
NA,TRBD2,TRBV7-9,TRBJ2-7,15,CASSPAGGRPYEQYF,TGTGCCAGCAGCCCAGCGGGGGGGCGCCCCTACGAGCAGTACTTC
many,NA,TRBV4-2,TRBJ2-3,15,CASSQEAASTDTQYF,TGTGCCAGCAGCCAGGAAGCGGCTAGCACAGATACGCAGTATTTT
many,NA,TRBV4-3,TRBJ2-3,15,CASSQDLGAGDTQYF,TGCGCCAGCAGCCAAGATTTGGGGGCCGGGGATACGCAGTATTTT
many,NA,TRBV28,TRBJ2-7,13,CASSYGGEYEQYF,TGTGCCAGCAGTTACGGGGGCGAGTACGAGCAGTACTTC
many,TRBD1,TRBV7-8,TRBJ2-1,13,CASGGQGYNEQFF,TGTGCCAGTGGGGGACAGGGATACAATGAGCAGTTCTTC
NA,NA,TRBV6-6,TRBJ2-7,13,CASSEPGTYEQYF,TGTGCCAGCAGTGAACCGGGCACCTACGAGCAGTACTTC
NA,TRBD2,TRBV12-3/TRBV12-4,TRBJ2-1,14,CASRWGGGPDEQFF,TGTGCCAGCAGATGGGGCGGGGGGCCCGATGAGCAGTTCTTC
NA,TRBD1,TRBV6-5,TRBJ1-1,13,CASSYPQGAEAFF,TGTGCCAGCAGTTACCCCCAGGGGGCTGAAGCTTTCTTT
many,TRBD2,TRBV5-1,TRBJ2-3,16,CASSLTAGGPTDTQYF,TGCGCCAGCAGCTTAACAGCGGGGGGGCCAACAGATACGCAGTATTTT
NA,TRBD1,TRBV12-3/TRBV12-4,TRBJ2-2,16,CASSPKTGGNTGELFF,TGTGCCAGCAGTCCCAAGACAGGGGGCAACACCGGGGAGCTGTTTTTT
few,NA,TRBV12-3/TRBV12-4,TRBJ2-5,12,CASSFTLGTQYF,TGTGCCAGCAGTTTTACCCTTGGGACCCAGTACTTC
NA,TRBD2,TRBV20-1,TRBJ2-7,15,CSASTGGLVPNEQYF,TGCAGTGCTAGTACGGGCGGACTAGTCCCTAACGAGCAGTACTTC
many,NA,TRBV5-4,TRBJ1-1,12,CASSLRDTEAFF,TGTGCCAGCAGCTTAAGGGACACTGAAGCTTTCTTT
few,TRBD2,TRBV19,TRBJ2-3,14,CASSMAGGMDTQYF,TGTGCCAGTAGTATGGCGGGGGGGATGGATACGCAGTATTTT
NA,NA,TRBV20-1,TRBJ2-7,15,CSASRVGGGSREQYF,TGCAGTGCTAGTCGGGTTGGAGGGGGGTCGCGGGAGCAGTACTTC
many,TRBD2,TRBV6-5,TRBJ2-7,19,CASSYSPPSGSIRFYEQYF,TGTGCCAGCAGTTACTCACCGCCTAGCGGGAGCATAAGATTTTACGAGCAGTACTTC
many,TRBD1,TRBV9,TRBJ1-1,15,CASSADSTGFTEAFF,TGTGCCAGCAGCGCGGACTCGACAGGGTTCACTGAAGCTTTCTTT
many,NA,TRBV10-2,TRBJ2-7,12,CASSERAYEQYF,TGCGCCAGCAGTGAGAGGGCGTACGAGCAGTACTTC
few,TRBD2,TRBV27,TRBJ2-1,16,CASSSGVAGSYNEQFF,TGTGCCAGCAGTTCCGGGGTAGCGGGCTCCTACAATGAGCAGTTCTTC
NA,TRBD2,TRBV13,TRBJ2-5,15,CASSLRLAVQGTQYF,TGTGCCAGCAGCTTAAGACTAGCGGTACAAGGGACCCAGTACTTC
NA,NA,TRBV29-1,TRBJ1-2,13,CSVGTGPPYGYTF,TGCAGCGTAGGAACAGGCCCACCATATGGCTACACCTTC
many,TRBD1,TRBV9,TRBJ1-4,15,CASSVEGALGEKLFF,TGTGCCAGCAGCGTAGAGGGGGCCCTTGGGGAAAAACTGTTTTTT
few,TRBD1,TRBV11-2,TRBJ2-5,15,CASSLPGTGRETQYF,TGTGCCAGCAGCCTGCCCGGGACAGGGAGAGAGACCCAGTACTTC
NA,TRBD1,TRBV28,TRBJ2-7,15,CASSLPTGTAYERYF,TGTGCCAGCAGCTTACCGACCGGGACAGCTTACGAGCGGTACTTC
many,TRBD2,TRBV30,TRBJ2-3,14,CATSSGASTDTQYF,TGTGCCACATCTAGCGGGGCTAGCACAGATACGCAGTATTTT
many,NA,TRBV7-9,TRBJ2-3,16,CASSRILTGATDTQYF,TGTGCCAGCAGCCGGATATTGACAGGCGCCACAGATACGCAGTATTTT
few,TRBD1,TRBV4-1,TRBJ1-4,13,CASKDRANEKLFF,TGCGCCAGCAAAGACAGGGCTAATGAAAAACTGTTTTTT
many,NA,TRBV4-1,TRBJ2-1,13,CASSPALGNEQFF,TGCGCCAGCAGCCCGGCCCTGGGGAATGAGCAGTTCTTC
NA,NA,TRBV7-6,TRBJ2-7,14,CASSQTVSSYEQYF,TGTGCCAGCAGCCAGACAGTGAGCTCCTACGAGCAGTACTTC
many,TRBD2,TRBV20-1,TRBJ2-3,16,CSARFSGLAGPDTQYF,TGCAGTGCTAGATTCTCCGGACTAGCGGGTCCGGATACGCAGTATTTT